This entry lists 25 T cell receptor beta chains sequenced from one sample in a study of response to subunit inactivated influenza vaccine. TCRdb called the RT-PCR reads again in MiXCR, with one record for every CDR3 protein. The sample carries 490,000 or so distinct CDR3 sequences, about 8% recorded once. The specimen comprised PBMCs from blood, sampled approximately 25 months after vaccination. Every receptor here comes from a man between 50 and 75 years old who received an inactivated influenza vaccine.

The chain recombines TRBV6-1 with TRBJ2-7; 9 nucleotides agree with TRBD2. Germline V CDR1 and CDR2: MNHNS, SASEGT. After removal of 6 bases from V and 3 bases from J, the junction contained 12 bases not matched to a gene. This CDR3 contains 16 residues. CDR3 sequence: CASSPSGAGGRYEQYF. In DNA form, the CDR3 reads TGTGCCAGCAGCCCCTCTGGGGCGGGGGGGCGCTACGAGCAGTACTTC.

This clonotype was picked up many times. The chain couples TRBV10-3 to TRBJ1-1; D might be TRBD1 (6 bases). There are 13 residues in the CDR3. Germline V gives CDR1 ENHRY, CDR2 SYGVKD. V shed 6 bases and J shed 0 bases, with 8 bases lying between them. CDR3 region: CAIRGDMNTEAFF. CDR3 in DNA: TGTGCCATCAGAGGGGACATGAACACTGAAGCTTTCTTT.

The chain combines TRBV20-1 with TRBJ2-1, with a weak D call TRBD2 (6 bases). Deletions cut 5 bases from V and 8 bases from J, with 13 bases between. The CDR3 sequence is 12 residues long. Per germline, CDR1 DFQATT and CDR2 SNEGSKA (reference sequence). The CDR3 sequence: CSAGGDTDEQFF. CDR3 DNA: TGCAGTGCTGGAGGGGATACGGATGAGCAGTTCTTC.

This clonotype has only a few counts. CDR3 residues: CASSGGPADEQFF. The CDR3 nucleotides are TGTGCCAGCAGCGGTGGACCGGCGGATGAGCAGTTCTTC. This chain connects TRBV7-3 to TRBJ2-1, with D unclear. Between the trimmed V and J ends, which lost 5 bases and 8 bases, there was a span of 13 bases. Germline CDR1 reads SGHTA; CDR2 reads FQGTGA. The CDR3 sequence is 13 residues long. Full variable domain (remainder filled in from reference TRBV7-3 and TRBJ2-1): GAGVSQTPSNKVTEKGKYVELRCDPISGHTALYWYRQSLGQGPEFLIYFQGTGAADDSGLPNDRFFAVRPEGSVSTLKIQRTERGDSAVYLCASSGGPADEQFFGPGTRLTVL.

This clonotype has only a few counts. The rearrangement uses TRBV20-1 and TRBJ1-2; no clear D. Trimming took 3 bases from V and 7 from J, leaving 12 bases between them. CDR3 size: 12 residues. Germline loops: CDR1 DFQATT, CDR2 SNEGSKA (reference sequence). This chain's CDR3 is CSASPAPGGYTF. CDR3 nucleotides: TGCAGTGCTAGTCCAGCGCCGGGTGGCTACACCTTC.

CDR3 in DNA: TGTGCCATCAGTGGGGGATACAATGAGCAGTTCTTC. It yields the protein CAISGGYNEQFF. The genes are TRBV10-3 and TRBJ2-1; no definite D call. Germline loops: CDR1 ENHRY, CDR2 SYGVKD. The CDR3 covers 12 residues. The ends were cut back, 4 bases at V and 4 bases at J, with 5 bases in the middle.

This clonotype was seen ten or more times. The V and J genes are TRBV6-5 and TRBJ1-4; D is perhaps TRBD1 (5 bases). Deletions cut 0 bases from V and 5 bases from J, with 10 bases between. Germline CDR1 MNHEY, CDR2 SVGAGI. CDR3 length equals 15 residues. The CDR3 is CASSYSDTSNEKLFF. The CDR3 DNA is TGTGCCAGCAGTTACTCGGACACCTCAAATGAAAAACTGTTTTTT.

About this clonotype: This may come from a read error, since a much larger clone is one base off. This sequence joins TRBV5-5 and TRBJ2-3, with D maybe TRBD2 (5 bases). Per the germline V gene, CDR1 is SGHKS and CDR2 is YYEKEE (reference sequence). This CDR3 spans 16 amino acids. The CDR3 sequence is CTSSGRPDLSTDTQYF. In DNA, the CDR3 is TGTACCAGCAGCGGACGGCCAGACCTAAGCACAGATACGCAGTATTTT.

This clonotype showed up many times. V is TRBV20-1 and J is TRBJ2-3; 7 bases align to TRBD2. J lost 0 bases, V lost 3 bases, and 3 bases had no gene match. Germline V gene data show CDR1 as DFQATT and CDR2 as SNEGSKA (reference sequence). The CDR3 is 14 residues long. In DNA, the CDR3 is TGCAGTGCTAGGGGAGGGACTAGCACAGATACGCAGTATTTT. Protein product: CSARGGTSTDTQYF.

The chain couples TRBV7-9 to TRBJ2-2; D is undetermined. This CDR3 spans 16 amino acids. The germline CDR1 and CDR2 sequences are SEHNR and FQNEAQ (reference sequence). The V gene lost 4 bases and the J gene lost 4 bases, with 16 bases spanning the gap. The CDR3 protein is CASSWGPVGVTGELFF. In DNA, the CDR3 is TGTGCCAGCAGCTGGGGTCCGGTTGGAGTCACCGGGGAGCTGTTTTTT.

The rearrangement uses TRBV7-6 and TRBJ1-4; TRBD1 aligns across 7 bases. The V and J ends lost 5 bases and 0 bases, in that order; junction bases with no gene match: 6. Per germline, CDR1 SGHVS and CDR2 FNYEAQ. This CDR3 has 16 residues. The CDR3 DNA reads as TGTGCCAGCAGCCGAACCGACAGGGCAACTAATGAAAAACTGTTTTTT. Protein sequence: CASSRTDRATNEKLFF.

There are a few counts of this clonotype. The chain has TRBV7-8 and TRBJ2-1; no reliable D call. The CDR3 has 12 amino acids. Germline V gene sequence: CDR1 SGHVS, CDR2 FQNEAQ. V was clipped by 3 bases and J by 6 bases, with 6 bases between them. The CDR3 reads CASSFEVNEQFF. In DNA form, the CDR3 reads TGTGCCAGCAGCTTTGAGGTCAATGAGCAGTTCTTC. The full variable domain, completed using reference TRBV7-8 and TRBJ2-1, is GAGVSQSPRYKVAKRGQDVALRCDPISGHVSLFWYQQALGQGPEFLTYFQNEAQLDKSGLPSDRFFAERPEGSVSTLKIQRTQQEDSAVYLCASSFEVNEQFFGPGTRLTVL.

At least ten counts were recorded for this clonotype. This rearrangement joins TRBV20-1 to TRBJ2-3; D may be TRBD2 (5 bases). V lost 0 bases and J 2 bases, leaving 18 bases between the germline ends. Germline values: CDR1 DFQATT, CDR2 SNEGSKA (reference sequence). The CDR3 loop spans 17 amino acids. CDR3: CSARDRSPSTSTDTQYF. As DNA, the CDR3 is TGCAGTGCTAGAGATCGGTCTCCTAGCACTTCCACAGATACGCAGTATTTT.

This clonotype has only a few counts. This chain links TRBV20-1 with TRBJ1-2; 12 nucleotides agree with TRBD1. Per the germline V gene, CDR1 is DFQATT and CDR2 is SNEGSKA (reference sequence). The CDR3 contains 16 residues. The V segment lost 3 bases and the J segment 4 bases; nucleotides outside the gene matches: 9. The CDR3 loop is CSASRDRGRGGYGYTF. CDR3 in DNA: TGCAGTGCTAGTCGGGACAGGGGGCGCGGGGGCTATGGCTACACCTTC.

In the case of this clonotype: A junction boundary mismatches the germline segment, possibly from a read error. V and J are TRBV7-9 and TRBJ2-7; the match to TRBD1 covers 9 bases. Germline loops: CDR1 SEHNR, CDR2 FQNEAQ (reference sequence). CDR3 size: 15 residues. This CDR3 reads CASSFPGQGSHEQYF. CDR3 coding DNA: TGTGCCAGCAGCTTTCCGGGACAGGGCTCCCACGAGCAGTACTTC.

At least ten counts were recorded for this clonotype. The J gene is TRBJ2-1, the V gene TRBV12-3 or TRBV12-4; TRBD1 aligns across 8 bases. The CDR3 is 17 amino acids. After removal of 6 bases from V and 5 bases from J, the junction contained 15 bases not matched to a gene. The CDR3, as DNA: TGTGCCAGCAGCCCCCATGCCGGGACAGGCAGAGACAATGAGCAGTTCTTC. It codes for CASSPHAGTGRDNEQFF.

The chain is built from TRBV2 and TRBJ2-3, with TRBD1 matching 8 bases. CDR3 length: 13 amino acids. Germline trimming cut 6 bases from V and 9 bases from J; bases unmatched to any gene: 8. CDR1 is SNHLY and CDR2 is FYNNEI in the germline V gene. The CDR3 is CASSQTGVGTQYF. In DNA form, the CDR3 reads TGTGCCAGCAGCCAGACAGGGGTTGGCACGCAGTATTTT.

J is TRBJ2-5 and V is TRBV28; 11 bases are shared with TRBD1. The germline V gene has CDR1 MDHEN and CDR2 SYDVKM. The V and J ends lost 6 bases and 4 bases, in that order; junction bases with no gene match: 7. There are 15 residues in the CDR3. The CDR3 sequence: CASRPGTGGVETQYF. DNA of the CDR3: TGTGCCAGCAGACCTGGGACAGGGGGAGTAGAGACCCAGTACTTC.

This clonotype turned up a few times. The genes are TRBV5-1 and TRBJ1-2; a possible D gene is TRBD1 (5 bases). Trimming took 4 bases from V and 4 from J, leaving 17 bases between them. Looked up from germline, CDR1 is SGHRS and CDR2 is YFSETQ. This CDR3 contains 15 residues. The CDR3 reads CASSDEPTDVYGYTF. CDR3 bases: TGCGCCAGCAGCGATGAACCGACAGACGTCTATGGCTACACCTTC.

CDR3 region: CASSQGTVDTDTQYF. In DNA form, the CDR3 reads TGCGCCAGCAGCCAAGGGACAGTGGATACAGATACGCAGTATTTT. The rearrangement joins TRBV4-1 to TRBJ2-3, with a tentative D call TRBD1 (6 bases). V was clipped by 1 base and J by 3 bases, with 11 bases between them. CDR3 size: 15 residues. Per germline, CDR1 MGHRA and CDR2 YSYEKL.

V is TRBV5-4 and J is TRBJ2-3; D is perhaps TRBD2 (6 bases). This CDR3 is built from 16 residues. V shed 0 bases and J shed 2 bases, with 13 bases lying between them. Germline loops: CDR1 SGHNT, CDR2 YYREEE (reference sequence). In DNA form, the CDR3 reads TGTGCCAGCAGCTTGGATGGTAGCGGCTACACAGATACGCAGTATTTT. It codes for CASSLDGSGYTDTQYF.

This clonotype was observed a handful of times. The genes are TRBV7-8 and TRBJ2-2, with D perhaps matching TRBD1 (5 bases). Trimming pared 3 bases from V and 4 bases from J, leaving 15 bases between. The CDR3 is 16 residues long. Germline CDR1 is SGHVS and CDR2 is FQNEAQ. The DNA for the CDR3 is TGTGCCAGCAGCTTTTCGACAGATCGACTCACCGGGGAGCTGTTTTTT. Amino acid sequence: CASSFSTDRLTGELFF.

The chain is built from TRBV7-8 and TRBJ1-3; 7 bases align to TRBD1. After removal of 5 bases from V and 5 bases from J, the junction contained 15 bases not matched to a gene. CDR1 SGHVS and CDR2 FQNEAQ come from the germline V gene. This CDR3 has 17 amino acids. CDR3 nucleotides: TGTGCCAGCAGCGATTTCCCAGATGGGACAGTCAGAAACACCATATATTTT. This sequence encodes CASSDFPDGTVRNTIYF.

The chain recombines TRBV2 with TRBJ2-5; D may be TRBD1 (6 bases). Trimming removed 6 bases from V and 6 bases from J, with 11 bases in between. Germline lookup yields CDR1 SNHLY and CDR2 FYNNEI. The CDR3 sequence is 12 residues long. The CDR3 coding sequence is TGTGCCAGCAGACAGGGTGGACAGACCCAGTACTTC. Residues: CASRQGGQTQYF.

The chain joins TRBV5-1 to TRBJ2-7, with D perhaps TRBD1 or TRBD2 (5 bases each). In germline, CDR1 is SGHRS, CDR2 YFSETQ. This CDR3 region has 15 residues. Trimming took 2 bases from V and 2 from J, leaving 14 bases between them. The CDR3 DNA follows: TGCGCCAGCAGCTTATCCGGGACGGCAACCTACGAGCAGTACTTC. This encodes CASSLSGTATYEQYF. The complete variable domain, with remaining parts taken from reference TRBV5-1 and TRBJ2-7, reads KAGVTQTPRYLIKTRGQQVTLSCSPISGHRSVSWYQQTPGQGLQFLFEYFSETQRNKGNFPGRFSGRQFSNSRSEMNVSTLELGDSALYLCASSLSGTATYEQYFGPGTRLTVT.